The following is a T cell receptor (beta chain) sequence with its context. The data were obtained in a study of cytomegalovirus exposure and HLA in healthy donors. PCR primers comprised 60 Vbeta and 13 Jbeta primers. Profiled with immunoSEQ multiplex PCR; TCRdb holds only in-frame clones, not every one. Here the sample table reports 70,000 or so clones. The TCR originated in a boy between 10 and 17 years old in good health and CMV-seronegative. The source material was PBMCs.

CDR3 bases: TGCGCCAGCAGCCCCGAAGCAGGGCGTGGCTACACCTTC. Translation: CASSPEAGRGYTF. V usage is TRBV4-1 and J usage is TRBJ1-2, with D possibly matching TRBD1 (5 bases). V gave up 4 bases and J gave up 7 bases, with 13 bases separating them. This CDR3 has 13 amino acids. Germline-derived CDR1 and CDR2 are MGHRA and YSYEKL.